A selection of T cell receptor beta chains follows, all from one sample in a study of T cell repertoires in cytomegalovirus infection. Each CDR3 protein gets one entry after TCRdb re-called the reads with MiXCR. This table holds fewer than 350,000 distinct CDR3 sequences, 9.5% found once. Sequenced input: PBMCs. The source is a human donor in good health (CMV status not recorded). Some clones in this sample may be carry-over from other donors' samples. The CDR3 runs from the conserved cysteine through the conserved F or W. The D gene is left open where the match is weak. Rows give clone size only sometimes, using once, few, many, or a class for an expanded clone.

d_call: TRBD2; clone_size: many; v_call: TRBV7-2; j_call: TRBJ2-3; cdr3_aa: CASRLSGTGTDTQYF; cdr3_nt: TGTGCCAGCCGCCTTAGCGGGACTGGCACAGATACGCAGTATTTT
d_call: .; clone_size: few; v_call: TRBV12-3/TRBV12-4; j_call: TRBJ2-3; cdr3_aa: CASSFPLGPAGTDTQYF; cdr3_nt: TGTGCCAGCAGTTTCCCCCTAGGACCCGCAGGCACAGATACGCAGTATTTT
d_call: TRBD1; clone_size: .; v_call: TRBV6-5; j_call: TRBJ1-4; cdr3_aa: CASRPTGIEEKLFF; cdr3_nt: TGTGCCAGCAGACCGACAGGGATTGAAGAAAAACTGTTTTTT
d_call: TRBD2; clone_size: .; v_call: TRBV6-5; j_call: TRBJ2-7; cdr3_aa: CASRDSGGFEQYF; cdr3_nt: TGTGCCAGCAGGGACAGCGGGGGGTTCGAGCAGTACTTC
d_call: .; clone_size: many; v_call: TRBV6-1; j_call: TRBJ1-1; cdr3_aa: CASSSRRWGQPTEAFF; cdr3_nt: TGTGCCAGCAGTTCACGACGTTGGGGACAACCCACTGAAGCTTTCTTT
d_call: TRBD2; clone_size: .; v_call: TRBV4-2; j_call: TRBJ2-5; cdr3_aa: CASSQGDPAGGGETQYF; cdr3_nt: TGTGCCAGCAGCCAAGGTGATCCAGCGGGGGGAGGAGAGACCCAGTACTTC
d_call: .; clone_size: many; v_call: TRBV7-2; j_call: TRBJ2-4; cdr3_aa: CASSSGHQLAKNIQYF; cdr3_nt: TGTGCCAGCAGCTCGGGACACCAACTAGCCAAAAACATTCAGTACTTC
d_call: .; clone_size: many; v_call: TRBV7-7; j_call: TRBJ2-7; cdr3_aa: CASSLYAGEAYEQYF; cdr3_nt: TGTGCCAGCAGCTTATACGCAGGGGAAGCCTACGAGCAGTACTTC
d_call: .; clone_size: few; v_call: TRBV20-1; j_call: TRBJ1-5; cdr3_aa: CSAKGRGAHQPQHF; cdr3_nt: TGCAGTGCTAAGGGGCGGGGGGCGCATCAGCCCCAGCATTTT
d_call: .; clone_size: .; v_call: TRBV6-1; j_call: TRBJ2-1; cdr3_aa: CASSQTNVYNEQFF; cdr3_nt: TGTGCCAGCAGCCAGACAAACGTCTACAATGAGCAGTTCTTC
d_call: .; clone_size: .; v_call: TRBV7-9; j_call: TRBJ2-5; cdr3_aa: CASSLDPGIQETQYF; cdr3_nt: TGTGCCAGCAGCTTAGACCCAGGGATACAAGAGACCCAGTACTTC
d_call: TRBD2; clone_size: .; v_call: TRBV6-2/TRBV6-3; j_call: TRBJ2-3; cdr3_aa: CASSYSEGLGADTQYF; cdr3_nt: TGTGCCAGCAGTTACTCCGAGGGACTAGGGGCAGATACGCAGTATTTT
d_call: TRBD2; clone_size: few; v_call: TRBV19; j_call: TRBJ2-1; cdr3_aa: CASTQRLAVIYNEQFF; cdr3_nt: TGTGCCAGTACCCAGAGACTAGCGGTGATTTACAATGAGCAGTTCTTC
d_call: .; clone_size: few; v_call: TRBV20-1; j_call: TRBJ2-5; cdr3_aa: CSARDSSRAITTQYF; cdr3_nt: TGCAGTGCTAGAGATTCATCACGGGCAATAACTACCCAGTACTTC
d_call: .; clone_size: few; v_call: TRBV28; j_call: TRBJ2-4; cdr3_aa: CASSSGPSAVQYF; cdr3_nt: TGTGCCAGCAGTTCCGGGCCCTCAGCGGTTCAGTACTTC
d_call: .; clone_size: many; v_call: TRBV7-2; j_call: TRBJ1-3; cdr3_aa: CASSRVWGASSGNTIYF; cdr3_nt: TGTGCCAGCAGTCGCGTCTGGGGTGCGAGCTCTGGAAACACCATATATTTT
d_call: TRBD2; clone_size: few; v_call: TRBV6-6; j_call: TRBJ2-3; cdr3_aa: CASTRFSGTSAPVSTDTQYF; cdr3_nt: TGTGCCAGCACCCGCTTCTCCGGGACTAGCGCACCCGTTAGCACAGATACGCAGTATTTT
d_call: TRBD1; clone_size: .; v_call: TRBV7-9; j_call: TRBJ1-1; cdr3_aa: CASSPAGQRINTEAFF; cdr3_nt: TGTGCCAGCAGCCCGGCGGGACAGAGAATAAACACTGAAGCTTTCTTT
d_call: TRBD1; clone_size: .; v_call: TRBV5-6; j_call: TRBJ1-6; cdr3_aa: CASSLVGTANSPLHF; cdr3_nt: TGTGCCAGCAGCTTGGTGGGGACAGCAAATTCACCCCTCCACTTT
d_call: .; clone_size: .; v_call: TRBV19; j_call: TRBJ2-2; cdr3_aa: CASSPGHYTGELFF; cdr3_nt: TGTGCCAGTAGCCCGGGACACTACACCGGGGAGCTGTTTTTT
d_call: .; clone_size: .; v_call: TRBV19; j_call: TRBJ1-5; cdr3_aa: CATRQVGSNQPQHF; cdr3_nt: TGTGCCACTCGACAGGTGGGGAGCAATCAGCCCCAGCATTTT
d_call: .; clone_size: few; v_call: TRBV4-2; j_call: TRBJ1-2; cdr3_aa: CASSQVGSPYGYTF; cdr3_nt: TGTGCCAGCAGCCAAGTCGGTTCACCCTATGGCTACACCTTC
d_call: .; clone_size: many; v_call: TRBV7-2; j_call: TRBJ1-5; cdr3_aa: CASSSNNQPQHF; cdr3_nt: TGTGCCAGCAGTTCGAACAATCAGCCCCAGCATTTT
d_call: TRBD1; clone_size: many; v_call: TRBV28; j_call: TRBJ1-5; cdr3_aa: CASSLTGGSRNQPQHF; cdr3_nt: TGTGCCAGCAGTCTCACAGGGGGCAGTCGGAATCAGCCCCAGCATTTT
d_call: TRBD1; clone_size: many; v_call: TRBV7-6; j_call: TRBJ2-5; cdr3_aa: CASSDNRGLETQYF; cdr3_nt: TGTGCCAGCAGCGACAACAGGGGGCTGGAGACCCAGTACTTC
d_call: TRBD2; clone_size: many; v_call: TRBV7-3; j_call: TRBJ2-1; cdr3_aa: CASSPTGPGLAGDEQFF; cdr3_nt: TGTGCCAGCAGTCCGACAGGGCCGGGACTAGCGGGGGATGAGCAGTTCTTC